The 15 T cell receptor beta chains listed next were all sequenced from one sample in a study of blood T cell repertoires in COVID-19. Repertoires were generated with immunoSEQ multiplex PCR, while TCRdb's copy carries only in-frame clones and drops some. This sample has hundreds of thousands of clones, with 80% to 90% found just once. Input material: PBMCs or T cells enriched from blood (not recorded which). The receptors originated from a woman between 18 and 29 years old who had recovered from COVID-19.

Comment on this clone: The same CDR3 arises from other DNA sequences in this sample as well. The CDR3 loop reads CASSIDRDQPQHF. The DNA of the CDR3 is TGTGCCAGTAGTATCGACAGGGATCAGCCCCAGCATTTT. The rearrangement links TRBV19 to TRBJ1-5; 7 nucleotides match TRBD1. Germline values: CDR1 LNHDA, CDR2 SQIVND (reference sequence). V gave up 3 bases and J gave up 5 bases; unmatched junction bases: 1. The CDR3 is made up of 13 amino acids.

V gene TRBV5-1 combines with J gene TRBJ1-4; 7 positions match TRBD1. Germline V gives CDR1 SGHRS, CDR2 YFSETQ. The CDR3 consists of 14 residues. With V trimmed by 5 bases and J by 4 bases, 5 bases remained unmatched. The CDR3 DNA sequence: TGCGCCAGCAGACCCGGGACAGATAATGAAAAACTGTTTTTT. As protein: CASRPGTDNEKLFF.

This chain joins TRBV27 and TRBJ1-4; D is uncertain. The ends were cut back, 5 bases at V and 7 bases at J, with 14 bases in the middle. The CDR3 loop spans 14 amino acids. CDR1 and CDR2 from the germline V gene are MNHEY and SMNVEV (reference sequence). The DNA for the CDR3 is TGTGCCAGCAGTAGATGGACTGACACTGAAAAACTGTTTTTT. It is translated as CASSRWTDTEKLFF.

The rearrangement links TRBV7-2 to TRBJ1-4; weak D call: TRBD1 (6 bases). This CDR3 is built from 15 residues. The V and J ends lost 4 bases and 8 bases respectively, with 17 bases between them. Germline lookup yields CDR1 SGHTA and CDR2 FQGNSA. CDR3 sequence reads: CASSSDGGGNEKLFF. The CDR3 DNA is TGTGCCAGCAGCTCAGACGGGGGGGGCAACGAAAAACTGTTTTTT. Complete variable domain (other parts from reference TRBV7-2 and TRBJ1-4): GAGVSQSPSNKVTEKGKDVELRCDPISGHTALYWYRQSLGQGLEFLIYFQGNSAPDKSGLPSDRFSAERTGGSVSTLTIQRTQQEDSAVYLCASSSDGGGNEKLFFGSGTQLSVL.

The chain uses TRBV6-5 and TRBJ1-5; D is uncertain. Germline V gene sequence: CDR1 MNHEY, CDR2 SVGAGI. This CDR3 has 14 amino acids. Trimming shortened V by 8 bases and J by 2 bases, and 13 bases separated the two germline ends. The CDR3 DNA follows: TGTGCCAGCTCCCTGGGTCAGGGCAATCAGCCCCAGCATTTT. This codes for CASSLGQGNQPQHF.

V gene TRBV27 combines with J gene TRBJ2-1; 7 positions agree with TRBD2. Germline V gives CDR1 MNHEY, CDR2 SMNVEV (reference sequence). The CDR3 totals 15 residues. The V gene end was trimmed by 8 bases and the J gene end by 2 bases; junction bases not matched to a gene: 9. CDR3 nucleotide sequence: TGTGCCAGCCGGGTGGCTAGCGGCCCCTACAATGAGCAGTTCTTC. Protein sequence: CASRVASGPYNEQFF.

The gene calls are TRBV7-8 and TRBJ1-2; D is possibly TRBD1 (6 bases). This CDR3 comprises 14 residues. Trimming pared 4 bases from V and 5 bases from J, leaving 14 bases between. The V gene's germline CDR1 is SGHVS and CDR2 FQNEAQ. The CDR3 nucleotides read TGTGCCAGCAGCTACGACAGGCTCCATTATGGCTACACCTTC. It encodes CASSYDRLHYGYTF.

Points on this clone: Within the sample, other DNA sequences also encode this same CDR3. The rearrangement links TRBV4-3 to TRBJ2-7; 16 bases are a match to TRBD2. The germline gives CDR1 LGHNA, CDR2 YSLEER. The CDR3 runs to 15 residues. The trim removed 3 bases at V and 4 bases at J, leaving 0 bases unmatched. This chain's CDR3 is CASSQGLAGGYEQYF. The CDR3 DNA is TGCGCCAGCAGCCAGGGACTAGCGGGAGGGTACGAGCAGTACTTC.

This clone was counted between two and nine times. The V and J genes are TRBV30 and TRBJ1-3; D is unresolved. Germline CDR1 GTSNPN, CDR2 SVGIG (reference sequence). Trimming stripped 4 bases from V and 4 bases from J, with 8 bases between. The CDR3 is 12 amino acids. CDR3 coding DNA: TGTGCCTGGAAGAGATCCGGAAACACCATATATTTT. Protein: CAWKRSGNTIYF. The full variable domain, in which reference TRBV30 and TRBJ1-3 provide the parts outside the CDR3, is SQTIHQWPATLVQPVGSPLSLECTVEGTSNPNLYWYRQAAGRGLQLLFYSVGIGQISSEVPQNLSASRPQDRQFILSSKKLLLSDSGFYLCAWKRSGNTIYFGEGSWLTVV.

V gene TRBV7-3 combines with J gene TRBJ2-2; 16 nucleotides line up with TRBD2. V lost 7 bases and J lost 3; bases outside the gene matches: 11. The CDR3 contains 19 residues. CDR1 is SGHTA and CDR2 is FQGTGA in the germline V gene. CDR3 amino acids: CASKETGTSGGAHTGELFF. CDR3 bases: TGTGCCAGCAAGGAAACCGGGACTAGCGGGGGGGCCCACACCGGGGAGCTGTTTTTT.

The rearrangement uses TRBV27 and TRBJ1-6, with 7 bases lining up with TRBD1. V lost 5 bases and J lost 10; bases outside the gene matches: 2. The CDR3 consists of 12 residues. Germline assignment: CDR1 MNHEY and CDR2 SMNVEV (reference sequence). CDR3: CASSRGRSPLHF. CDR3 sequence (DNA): TGTGCCAGCAGTAGGGGGCGGTCACCCCTCCACTTT.

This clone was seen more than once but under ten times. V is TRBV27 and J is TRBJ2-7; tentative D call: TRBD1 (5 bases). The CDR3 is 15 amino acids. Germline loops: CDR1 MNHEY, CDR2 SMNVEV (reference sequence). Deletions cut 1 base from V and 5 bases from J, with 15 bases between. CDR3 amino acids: CASSLLGRAVDEQYF. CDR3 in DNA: TGTGCCAGCAGTTTATTAGGCAGGGCTGTGGACGAGCAGTACTTC.

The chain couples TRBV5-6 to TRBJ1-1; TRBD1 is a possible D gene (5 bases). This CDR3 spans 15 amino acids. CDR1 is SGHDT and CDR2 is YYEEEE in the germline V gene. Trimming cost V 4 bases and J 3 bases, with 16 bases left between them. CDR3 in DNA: TGTGCCAGCAGCCCTGATGGGGCTTTGGACACTGAAGCTTTCTTT. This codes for CASSPDGALDTEAFF.

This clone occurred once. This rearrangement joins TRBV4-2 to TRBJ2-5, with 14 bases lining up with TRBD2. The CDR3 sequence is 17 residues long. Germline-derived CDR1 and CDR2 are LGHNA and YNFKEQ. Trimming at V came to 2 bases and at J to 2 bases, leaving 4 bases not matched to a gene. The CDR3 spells CASSQTGTSGGQETQYF. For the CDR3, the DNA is TGTGCCAGCAGCCAAACAGGGACTAGCGGGGGTCAAGAGACCCAGTACTTC.

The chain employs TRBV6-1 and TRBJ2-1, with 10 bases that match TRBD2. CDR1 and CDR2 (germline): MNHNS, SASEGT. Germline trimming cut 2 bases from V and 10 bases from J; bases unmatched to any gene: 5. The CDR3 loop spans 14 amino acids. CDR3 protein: CASSEQRGGGEQFF. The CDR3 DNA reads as TGTGCCAGCAGTGAACAGCGGGGGGGCGGCGAGCAGTTCTTC.